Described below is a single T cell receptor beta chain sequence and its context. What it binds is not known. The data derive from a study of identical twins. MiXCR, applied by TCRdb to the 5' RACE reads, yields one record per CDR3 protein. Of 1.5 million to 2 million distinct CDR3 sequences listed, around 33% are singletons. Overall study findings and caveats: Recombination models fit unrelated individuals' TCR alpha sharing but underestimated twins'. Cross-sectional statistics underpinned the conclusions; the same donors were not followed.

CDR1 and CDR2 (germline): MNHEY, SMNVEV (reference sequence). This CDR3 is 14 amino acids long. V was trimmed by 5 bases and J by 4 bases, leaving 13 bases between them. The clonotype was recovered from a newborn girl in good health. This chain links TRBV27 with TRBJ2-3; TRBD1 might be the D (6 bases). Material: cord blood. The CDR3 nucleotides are TGTGCCAGCAGTCGCCCCTACAGGGCAGATACGCAGTATTTT. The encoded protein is CASSRPYRADTQYF.